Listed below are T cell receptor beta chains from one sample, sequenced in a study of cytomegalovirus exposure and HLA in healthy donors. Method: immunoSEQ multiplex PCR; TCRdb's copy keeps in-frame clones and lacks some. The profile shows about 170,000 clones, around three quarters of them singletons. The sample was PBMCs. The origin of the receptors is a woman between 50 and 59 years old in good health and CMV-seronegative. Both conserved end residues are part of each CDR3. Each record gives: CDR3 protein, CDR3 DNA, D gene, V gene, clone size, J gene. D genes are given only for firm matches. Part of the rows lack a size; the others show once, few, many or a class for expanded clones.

CDR3 protein: CASSPNLAGTDTQYF
CDR3 DNA: TGTGCCAGCTCACCAAACCTAGCGGGCACAGATACGCAGTATTTT
D gene: TRBD2
V gene: TRBV18
clone size: -
J gene: TRBJ2-3

CDR3 protein: CASSQAGGLYTDTQYF
CDR3 DNA: TGTGCCAGCAGCCAAGCAGGGGGGCTTTACACAGATACGCAGTATTTT
D gene: -
V gene: TRBV14
clone size: -
J gene: TRBJ2-3

CDR3 protein: CASSRQGALDTQYF
CDR3 DNA: TGTGCCAGCAGTCGACAGGGGGCATTGGATACGCAGTATTTT
D gene: TRBD1
V gene: TRBV6-4
clone size: few
J gene: TRBJ2-3

CDR3 protein: CAWGQRGTGGQYF
CDR3 DNA: TGTGCCTGGGGGCAGCGGGGGACGGGCGGGCAGTACTTC
D gene: TRBD2
V gene: TRBV30
clone size: -
J gene: TRBJ2-7

CDR3 protein: CASSSPSESNQPQHF
CDR3 DNA: TGTGCCAGCAGTTCTCCTAGTGAGAGCAATCAGCCCCAGCATTTT
D gene: -
V gene: TRBV28
clone size: -
J gene: TRBJ1-5

CDR3 protein: CASRHTATNEKLFF
CDR3 DNA: TGCGCCAGCAGGCACACAGCAACTAATGAAAAACTGTTTTTT
D gene: -
V gene: TRBV4-1
clone size: few
J gene: TRBJ1-4

CDR3 protein: CASRQPGQGNEQYF
CDR3 DNA: TGCGCCAGCAGACAACCGGGACAGGGGAACGAGCAGTACTTC
D gene: TRBD1
V gene: TRBV5-1
clone size: -
J gene: TRBJ2-7

CDR3 protein: CAWNVGGHSGNTIYF
CDR3 DNA: TGTGCCTGGAACGTCGGGGGGCATTCTGGAAACACCATATATTTT
D gene: -
V gene: TRBV30
clone size: -
J gene: TRBJ1-3

CDR3 protein: CASSRGPDEAFF
CDR3 DNA: TGCGCCAGCAGCAGGGGGCCAGATGAAGCTTTCTTT
D gene: TRBD1
V gene: TRBV5-1
clone size: few
J gene: TRBJ1-1

CDR3 protein: CASSLAGYYTGELFF
CDR3 DNA: TGTGCCAGCAGCTTAGCAGGGTATTACACCGGGGAGCTGTTTTTT
D gene: -
V gene: TRBV5-6
clone size: -
J gene: TRBJ2-2

CDR3 protein: CASSMRDGTYEQYF
CDR3 DNA: TGTGCCAGTAGTATGCGGGACGGGACCTACGAGCAGTACTTC
D gene: -
V gene: TRBV19
clone size: -
J gene: TRBJ2-7

CDR3 protein: CASSRAGGLNTEAFF
CDR3 DNA: TGTGCCAGCTCTCGGGCAGGGGGGTTGAACACTGAAGCTTTCTTT
D gene: TRBD1
V gene: TRBV18
clone size: once
J gene: TRBJ1-1

CDR3 protein: CASSLLAGVFPPPYAYNEQFF
CDR3 DNA: TGTGCCAGCAGTTTACTAGCGGGAGTTTTTCCCCCGCCCTACGCATACAATGAGCAGTTCTTC
D gene: TRBD2
V gene: TRBV27
clone size: -
J gene: TRBJ2-1

CDR3 protein: CATSGSYEQYF
CDR3 DNA: TGTGCCACCTCAGGGTCCTACGAGCAGTACTTC
D gene: -
V gene: TRBV6-5
clone size: -
J gene: TRBJ2-7

CDR3 protein: CASSHRDGAEAFF
CDR3 DNA: TGTGCCAGCTCACACAGGGACGGGGCTGAAGCTTTCTTT
D gene: -
V gene: TRBV18
clone size: -
J gene: TRBJ1-1

CDR3 protein: CASSASGGSTDTQYF
CDR3 DNA: TGTGCCAGCAGCGCTAGCGGGGGGAGCACAGATACGCAGTATTTT
D gene: TRBD2
V gene: TRBV9
clone size: -
J gene: TRBJ2-3

CDR3 protein: CASSADRNTEAFF
CDR3 DNA: TGCGCCAGCAGCGCGGACAGGAACACTGAAGCTTTCTTT
D gene: -
V gene: TRBV10-2
clone size: -
J gene: TRBJ1-1

CDR3 protein: CSVAWTSGWDQEQFF
CDR3 DNA: TGCAGCGTGGCCTGGACTAGCGGTTGGGATCAGGAGCAGTTCTTC
D gene: TRBD2
V gene: TRBV29-1
clone size: few
J gene: TRBJ2-1

CDR3 protein: CASSSSGTGGTEQYF
CDR3 DNA: TGTGCCAGTAGTTCCTCCGGGACAGGGGGCACCGAGCAGTACTTC
D gene: TRBD1
V gene: TRBV19
clone size: few
J gene: TRBJ2-7

CDR3 protein: CASSFSGPSYEQYF
CDR3 DNA: TGTGCCAGCAGCTTTAGCGGGCCCTCCTACGAGCAGTACTTC
D gene: TRBD2
V gene: TRBV11-2
clone size: -
J gene: TRBJ2-7

CDR3 protein: CASSLQGLNQPQHF
CDR3 DNA: TGTGCCAGCAGTCTACAGGGTTTGAATCAGCCCCAGCATTTT
D gene: -
V gene: TRBV27
clone size: -
J gene: TRBJ1-5

CDR3 protein: CASSLTGTNYGYTF
CDR3 DNA: TGTGCCAGCAGTCTTACAGGGACGAACTATGGCTACACCTTC
D gene: -
V gene: TRBV6-5
clone size: once
J gene: TRBJ1-2

CDR3 protein: CASSLQGSGEQYF
CDR3 DNA: TGTGCCAGCAGTTTGCAGGGGTCGGGCGAGCAGTACTTC
D gene: -
V gene: TRBV28
clone size: -
J gene: TRBJ2-7

CDR3 protein: CASTLNTEAFF
CDR3 DNA: TGTGCCAGCACCCTCAACACTGAAGCTTTCTTT
D gene: -
V gene: TRBV28
clone size: -
J gene: TRBJ1-1

CDR3 protein: CSVEGSGRALGNEQFF
CDR3 DNA: TGCAGCGTTGAGGGTAGCGGGAGGGCCTTAGGGAATGAGCAGTTCTTC
D gene: TRBD2
V gene: TRBV29-1
clone size: -
J gene: TRBJ2-1

CDR3 protein: CASSEALGHYSNQPQHF
CDR3 DNA: TGTGCCAGCAGTGAAGCGCTCGGACACTATAGCAATCAGCCCCAGCATTTT
D gene: -
V gene: TRBV2
clone size: -
J gene: TRBJ1-5

CDR3 protein: CASRTGNTEAFF
CDR3 DNA: TGTGCCAGTAGGACGGGGAACACTGAAGCTTTCTTT
D gene: -
V gene: TRBV19
clone size: -
J gene: TRBJ1-1

CDR3 protein: CASSRGGQGYGYTF
CDR3 DNA: TGTGCCAGCAGTCGCGGCGGACAGGGCTATGGCTACACCTTC
D gene: TRBD1
V gene: TRBV6-5
clone size: -
J gene: TRBJ1-2

CDR3 protein: CASSPIRAATNEKLFF
CDR3 DNA: TGCGCCAGCAGCCCCATCAGGGCCGCAACTAATGAAAAACTGTTTTTT
D gene: -
V gene: TRBV5-1
clone size: once
J gene: TRBJ1-4

CDR3 protein: CASSLPGSGNTIYF
CDR3 DNA: TGTGCCAGCAGCTTACCAGGCTCTGGAAACACCATATATTTT
D gene: -
V gene: TRBV7-9
clone size: -
J gene: TRBJ1-3

CDR3 protein: CASSWTITAKETQYF
CDR3 DNA: TGCGCCAGCAGCTGGACAATTACCGCCAAGGAGACCCAGTACTTC
D gene: -
V gene: TRBV5-1
clone size: -
J gene: TRBJ2-5

CDR3 protein: CAGSSPTGIAFGELFF
CDR3 DNA: TGTGCCGGCAGTTCCCCGACAGGGATCGCGTTCGGGGAGCTGTTTTTT
D gene: TRBD1
V gene: TRBV28
clone size: -
J gene: TRBJ2-2

CDR3 protein: CSSSSAGQVGLVQPQHF
CDR3 DNA: TGTTCCAGCAGCTCGGCCGGACAGGTAGGGTTAGTTCAGCCCCAGCATTTT
D gene: TRBD1
V gene: TRBV7-9
clone size: -
J gene: TRBJ1-5

CDR3 protein: CAWSGNPAGELFF
CDR3 DNA: TGTGCCTGGAGCGGGAATCCGGCCGGGGAGCTGTTTTTT
D gene: -
V gene: TRBV30
clone size: few
J gene: TRBJ2-2

CDR3 protein: CASSITSGRYYEQYF
CDR3 DNA: TGTGCCAGCTCAATCACTAGCGGGAGATACTACGAGCAGTACTTC
D gene: TRBD2
V gene: TRBV18
clone size: -
J gene: TRBJ2-7

CDR3 protein: CASREGSGGTYTGELFF
CDR3 DNA: TGTGCCAGCAGAGAAGGTAGCGGGGGAACCTACACCGGGGAGCTGTTTTTT
D gene: TRBD2
V gene: TRBV6-1
clone size: -
J gene: TRBJ2-2

CDR3 protein: CASLRGPVAYEQYF
CDR3 DNA: TGTGCCAGCCTTAGAGGCCCTGTGGCCTACGAGCAGTACTTC
D gene: -
V gene: TRBV2
clone size: few
J gene: TRBJ2-7